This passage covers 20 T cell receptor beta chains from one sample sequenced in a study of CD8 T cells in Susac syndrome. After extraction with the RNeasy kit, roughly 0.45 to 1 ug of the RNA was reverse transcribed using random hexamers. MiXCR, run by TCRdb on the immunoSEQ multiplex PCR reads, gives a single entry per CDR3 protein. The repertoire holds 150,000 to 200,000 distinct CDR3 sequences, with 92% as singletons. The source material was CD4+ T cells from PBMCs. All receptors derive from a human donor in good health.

The CDR3 sequence: CASSLRGGELFF. The CDR3 coding sequence is TGTGCCAGCAGCTTAAGGGGCGGGGAGCTGTTTTTT. The chain carries TRBV7-8 and TRBJ2-2; tentative D call: TRBD1 (5 bases). Germline CDR1 SGHVS, CDR2 FQNEAQ. This CDR3 has 12 amino acids. V was trimmed by 2 bases and J by 7 bases, leaving 5 bases between them.

The CDR3 sequence: CSAWAMFQGDYEQYF. The CDR3 nucleotides are TGCAGTGCTTGGGCCATGTTTCAAGGGGACTACGAGCAGTACTTC. The J gene is TRBJ2-7, the V gene TRBV20-1; a weak D match, TRBD1 (5 bases). Trimming took off 5 bases at V and 3 bases at J, with 20 bases between the two ends. Germline CDR1 reads DFQATT; CDR2 reads SNEGSKA (reference sequence). The CDR3 extends over 15 amino acids.

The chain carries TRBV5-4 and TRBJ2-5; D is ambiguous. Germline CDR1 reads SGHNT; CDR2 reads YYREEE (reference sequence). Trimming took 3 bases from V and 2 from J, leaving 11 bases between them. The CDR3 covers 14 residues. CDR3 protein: CASSWAQTQETQYF. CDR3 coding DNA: TGTGCCAGCAGCTGGGCACAAACTCAAGAGACCCAGTACTTC.

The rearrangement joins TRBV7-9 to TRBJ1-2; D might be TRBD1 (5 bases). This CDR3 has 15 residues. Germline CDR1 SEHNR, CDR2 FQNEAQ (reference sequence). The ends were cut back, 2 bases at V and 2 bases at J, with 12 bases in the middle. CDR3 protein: CASSLSAGSNYGYTF. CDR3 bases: TGTGCCAGCAGCTTATCCGCAGGGTCCAACTATGGCTACACCTTC.

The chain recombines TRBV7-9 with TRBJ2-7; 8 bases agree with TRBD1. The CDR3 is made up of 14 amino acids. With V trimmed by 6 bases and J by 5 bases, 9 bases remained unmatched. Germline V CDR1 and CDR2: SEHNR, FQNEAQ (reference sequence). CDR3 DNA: TGTGCCAGCAGTTCGGACAGGGCCCGTAACGAGCAGTACTTC. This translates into CASSSDRARNEQYF.

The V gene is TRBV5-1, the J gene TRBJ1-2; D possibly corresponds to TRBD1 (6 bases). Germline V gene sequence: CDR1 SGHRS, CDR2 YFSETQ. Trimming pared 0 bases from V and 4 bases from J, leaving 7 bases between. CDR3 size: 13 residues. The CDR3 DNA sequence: TGCGCCAGCAGCTTGGAACAGGGCTATGGCTACACCTTC. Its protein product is CASSLEQGYGYTF.

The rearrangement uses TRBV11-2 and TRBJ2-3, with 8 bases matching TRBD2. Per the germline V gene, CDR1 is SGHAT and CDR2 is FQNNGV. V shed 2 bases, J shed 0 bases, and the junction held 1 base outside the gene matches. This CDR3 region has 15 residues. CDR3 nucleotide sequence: TGTGCCAGCAGCTTAACTAGCGGAAGCACAGATACGCAGTATTTT. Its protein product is CASSLTSGSTDTQYF.

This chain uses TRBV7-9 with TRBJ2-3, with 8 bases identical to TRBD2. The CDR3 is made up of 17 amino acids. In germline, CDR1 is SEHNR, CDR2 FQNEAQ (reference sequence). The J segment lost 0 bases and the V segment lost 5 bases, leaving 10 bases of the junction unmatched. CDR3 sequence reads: CASSPPREGFSTDTQYF. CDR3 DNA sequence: TGTGCCAGCAGCCCACCCCGGGAGGGTTTTAGCACAGATACGCAGTATTTT.

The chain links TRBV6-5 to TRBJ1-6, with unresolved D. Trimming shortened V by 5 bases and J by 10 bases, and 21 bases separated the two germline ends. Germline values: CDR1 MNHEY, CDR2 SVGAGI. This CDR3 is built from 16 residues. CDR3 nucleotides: TGTGCCAGCAGTCTACGAAGAGGGCCAGGTGGCTCACCCCTCCACTTT. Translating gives CASSLRRGPGGSPLHF.

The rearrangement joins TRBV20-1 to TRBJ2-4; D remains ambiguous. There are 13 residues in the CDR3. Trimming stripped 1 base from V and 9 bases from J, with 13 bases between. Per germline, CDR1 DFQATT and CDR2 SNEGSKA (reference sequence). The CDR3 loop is CSARGRVKGIQYF. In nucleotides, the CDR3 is TGCAGTGCTAGAGGACGGGTAAAGGGCATTCAGTACTTC.

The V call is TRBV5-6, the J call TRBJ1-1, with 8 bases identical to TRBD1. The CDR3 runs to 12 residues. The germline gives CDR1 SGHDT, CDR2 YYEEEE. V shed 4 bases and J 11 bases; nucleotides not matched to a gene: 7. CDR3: CASSGLQGEAFF. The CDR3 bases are TGTGCCAGCAGCGGCTTACAGGGGGAGGCTTTCTTT.

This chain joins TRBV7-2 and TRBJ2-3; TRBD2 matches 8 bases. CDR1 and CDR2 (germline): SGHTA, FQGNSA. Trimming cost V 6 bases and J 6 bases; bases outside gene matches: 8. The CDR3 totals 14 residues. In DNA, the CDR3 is TGTGCCAGCAGGCCAGCGGGGGCCGGGGATACGCAGTATTTT. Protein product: CASRPAGAGDTQYF. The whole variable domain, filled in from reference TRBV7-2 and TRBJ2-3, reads GAGVSQSPSNKVTEKGKDVELRCDPISGHTALYWYRQSLGQGLEFLIYFQGNSAPDKSGLPSDRFSAERTGGSVSTLTIQRTQQEDSAVYLCASRPAGAGDTQYFGPGTRLTVL.

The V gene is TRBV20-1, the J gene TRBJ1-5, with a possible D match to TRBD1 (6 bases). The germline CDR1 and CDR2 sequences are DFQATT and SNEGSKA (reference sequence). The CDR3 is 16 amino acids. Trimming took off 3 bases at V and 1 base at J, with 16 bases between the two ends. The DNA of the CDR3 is TGCAGTGCTAGGGCTGAACAGGGATTAAGCAATCAGCCCCAGCATTTT. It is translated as CSARAEQGLSNQPQHF.

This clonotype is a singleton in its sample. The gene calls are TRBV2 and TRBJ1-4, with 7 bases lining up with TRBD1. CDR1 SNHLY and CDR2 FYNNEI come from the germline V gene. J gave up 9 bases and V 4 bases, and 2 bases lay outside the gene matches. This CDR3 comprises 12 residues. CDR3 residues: CASSGDSQKLFF. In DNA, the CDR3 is TGTGCCAGCAGTGGGGACAGTCAAAAACTGTTTTTT.

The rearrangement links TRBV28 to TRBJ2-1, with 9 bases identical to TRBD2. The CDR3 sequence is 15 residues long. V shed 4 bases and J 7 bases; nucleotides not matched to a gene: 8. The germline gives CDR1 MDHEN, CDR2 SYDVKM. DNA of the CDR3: TGTGCCAGCAGTTCCCCCGGGACTAGCTCGAATGAGCAGTTCTTC. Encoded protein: CASSSPGTSSNEQFF.

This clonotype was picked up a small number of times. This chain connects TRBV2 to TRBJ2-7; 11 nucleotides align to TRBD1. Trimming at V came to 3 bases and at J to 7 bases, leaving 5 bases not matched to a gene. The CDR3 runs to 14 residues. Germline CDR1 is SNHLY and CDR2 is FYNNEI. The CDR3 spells CASSDGTGGREQYF. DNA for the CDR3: TGTGCCAGCAGTGATGGGACAGGGGGGAGAGAGCAGTACTTC.

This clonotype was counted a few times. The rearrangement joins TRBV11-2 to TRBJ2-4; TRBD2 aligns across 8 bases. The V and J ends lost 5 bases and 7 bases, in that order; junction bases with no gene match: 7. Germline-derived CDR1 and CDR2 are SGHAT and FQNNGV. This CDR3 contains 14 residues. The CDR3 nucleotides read TGTGCCAGCAGCCATAAACTAGCGGAGAACATTCAGTACTTC. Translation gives CASSHKLAENIQYF.

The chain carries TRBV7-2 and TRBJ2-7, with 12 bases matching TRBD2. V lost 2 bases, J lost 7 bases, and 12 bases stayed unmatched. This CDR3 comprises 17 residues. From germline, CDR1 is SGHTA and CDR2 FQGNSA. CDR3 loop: CASSLMTGTSGSSEQYF. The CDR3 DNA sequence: TGTGCCAGCAGCTTAATGACGGGGACTAGCGGGTCCTCTGAGCAGTACTTC. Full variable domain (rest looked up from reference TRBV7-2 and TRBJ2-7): GAGVSQSPSNKVTEKGKDVELRCDPISGHTALYWYRQSLGQGLEFLIYFQGNSAPDKSGLPSDRFSAERTGGSVSTLTIQRTQQEDSAVYLCASSLMTGTSGSSEQYFGPGTRLTVT.

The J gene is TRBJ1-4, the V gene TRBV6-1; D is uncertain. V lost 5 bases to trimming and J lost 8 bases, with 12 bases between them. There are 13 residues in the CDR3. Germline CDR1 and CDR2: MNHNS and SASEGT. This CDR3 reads CASSSPQGEKLFF. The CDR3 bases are TGTGCCAGCAGTAGCCCACAAGGGGAAAAACTGTTTTTT.

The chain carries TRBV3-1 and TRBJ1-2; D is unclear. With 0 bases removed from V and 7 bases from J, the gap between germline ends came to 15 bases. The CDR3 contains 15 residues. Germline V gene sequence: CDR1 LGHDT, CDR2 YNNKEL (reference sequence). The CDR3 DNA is TGTGCCAGCAGCCAAGATCTGATGGGGTCGCGTGGCTACACCTTC. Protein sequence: CASSQDLMGSRGYTF.